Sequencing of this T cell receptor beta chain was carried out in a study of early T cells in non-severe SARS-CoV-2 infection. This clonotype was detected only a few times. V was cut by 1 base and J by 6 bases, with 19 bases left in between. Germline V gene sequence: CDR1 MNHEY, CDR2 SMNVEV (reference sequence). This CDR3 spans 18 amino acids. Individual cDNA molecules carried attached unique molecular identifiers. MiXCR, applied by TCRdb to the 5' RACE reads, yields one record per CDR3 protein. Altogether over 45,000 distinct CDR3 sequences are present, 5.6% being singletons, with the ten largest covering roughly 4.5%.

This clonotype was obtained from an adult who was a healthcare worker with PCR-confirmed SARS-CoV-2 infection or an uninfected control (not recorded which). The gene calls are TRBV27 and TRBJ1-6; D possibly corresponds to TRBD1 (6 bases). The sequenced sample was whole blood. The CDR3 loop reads CASSLYFGAGARNSPLHF. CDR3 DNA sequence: TGTGCCAGCAGTTTATATTTCGGTGCAGGGGCGCGTAATTCACCCCTCCACTTT.